The T cell receptor (beta chain) under discussion was sequenced for a study of tumor-infiltrating lymphocytes in primary liver carcinoma. A constant-region primer primed TCR beta cDNA synthesis from about 530 ng of total RNA. TCR beta libraries came from three nested multiplex PCR rounds using slightly modified ARM-PCR. Each of the first two PCR rounds ran approximately 10 cycles with TRBV1-TRBV30 forward and C-beta reverse primers. TCRdb analysed the multiplex PCR reads with MiXCR anew, one entry per CDR3 protein. The table lists about 350,000 distinct CDR3 sequences, 65% of them singletons. Overall study results and limits: Among the pair types, tumor region pairs showed more overlap than tumor-adjacent and tumor-blood pairs.

This clonotype was detected many times. The antigen remains undetermined. Trimming removed 2 bases from V and 0 bases from J, with 8 bases in between. The CDR3 extends over 14 amino acids. Germline V lookup: CDR1 MNHEY, CDR2 SVGEGT. Unsorted whole blood served as the source of blood RNA, and germline DNA was extracted as well. The TCR comes from a middle-aged man with primary liver carcinoma and hepatitis B virus infection. The V and J genes are TRBV6-2 or TRBV6-3 and TRBJ2-7, with unresolved D. Sequencing input: peripheral blood. In DNA, the CDR3 is TGTGCCAGCAGTTACCCGCAGAGCTCCTACGAGCAGTACTTC. Amino acid sequence: CASSYPQSSYEQYF.